This T cell receptor (beta chain) was obtained from a study of neurological immune-mediated disorders. CDR1 is ENHRY, CDR2 SYGVKD, per germline. CDR3 size: 13 residues. Trimming left V 4 bases short and J 2 bases short, with 8 bases between. cDNA synthesis was performed by 5'RACE with 10-nucleotide random UMIs. TCRdb processed the 5' RACE reads anew with MiXCR; each CDR3 protein has one entry. The repertoire includes 20,000 or so distinct CDR3 sequences, about 2.8% of them detected once, and 5.5% sits in the top ten. Study-level points and caveats: TCR clonal expansion peaked in HTLV-1-associated myelopathy patients and was lowest in multiple sclerosis patients.

This clonotype was counted ten times or more. No antigen is known for it. Sequenced input: PBMCs. This clonotype was obtained from a woman between 18 and 29 years old with multiple sclerosis. The rearrangement joins TRBV10-3 to TRBJ1-1; D gene uncertain. The chain's CDR3 is CAISGGANTEAFF. The DNA of the CDR3 is TGTGCCATCAGTGGCGGAGCAAACACTGAAGCTTTCTTT.